This T cell receptor beta chain came from a study of shared clonotypes between healthy human individuals (dated by TCRdb to the early 2020s). The study in broad terms: The cohort comprised a couple of women and three men aged 18 to 49 years. For each donor, CD4 naive and CD4 memory were each run on three plates, CD8 naive on two plates, and CD8 memory on one plate. To estimate repertoire size and how much clonotypes are shared between individuals, the study performed deep sequencing of blood TCR repertoires from about five healthy adults. Different laboratories and diverse techniques were used to prepare libraries and sequence TCR repertoires, to increase sequencing depth and limit assay-specific biases. Each donor's leukapheresis produced roughly between roughly 0.85 and 9 billion PBMCs. Beyond this particular receptor, the publication reports: Sampling was limited to blood, and TCR repertoires in tissue likely differ from TCR repertoires in blood. Because the study included a small number of donors, the genetic and exposure-history diversity represented was limited. Compared with non-shared clonotypes, clonotypes shared by all four sorted-subset donors had higher generation probabilities. Rarefaction of sorted-subset datasets indicated incomplete sequencing despite the large sequencing depth. Estimated clonotype richness was generally larger for naive than for memory subsets. Pairwise subsampling indicated that sequencing depth was expected to affect the degree of clonotype sharing among donors. Across a few donors, approximately 4.9% of naive CD4, around 3.3% of naive CD8, under 2.5% of memory CD4, and roughly 0.4% of memory CD8 clonotypes were shared.

About this clone itself: Its antigen remains unidentified. The input lacks base qualities; no much larger clone sits a single base away.

CD8 naive samples consisted of CD45RO-negative cells that were positively selected for CCR7, yielding a CD45RA+CCR7+ population without TemRA cells. The donors were healthy, HIV-negative adults who had no recently reported acute infections or vaccinations. Every donor was a Caucasian adult living in Nashville, Tennessee, USA. After blood collection by leukapheresis, PBMCs were isolated using Ficoll-Histopaque density gradient centrifugation and then cryopreserved in the vapor phase of liquid nitrogen. Analytical flow cytometry was used to check the purity and quantity of every magnetically sorted T cell population. Genomic DNA was isolated from every sorted fraction and measured by UV absorbance on a Nanodrop 2000c. The junction carries 15 bases between V and J, which are trimmed by 4 bases and 5 bases respectively. CDR1 and CDR2 (SQVTM, ANQGSEA) derive from the germline V gene. The CDR3 goes from the cysteine to the phenylalanine over 14 residues. Just the 42-base CDR3 DNA is kept, in frame starting at base 1.

TCR CDR3 regions were amplified from genomic DNA by multiplex PCR using the deep immunoSEQ assay. Genomic DNA extracted from each cell subset was distributed evenly over all wells of several immunoSEQ 96-well plates, and each plate served as one replicate. For sorted subsets, around 0.2 ug genomic DNA, equal to tens of thousands of T cell genomes, was loaded into each replicate PCR. The purified libraries were quantified using a Qubit 3.0 fluorometer, sized with a Bioanalyzer 2100, and then quantified again using the KAPA Library Quantification kit. Each immunoSEQ 96-well plate was sequenced on its own single-read 150-cycle Illumina NextSeq 550 flow cell. The source study handled its data this way. Because the immunoSEQ output included only junctional sequences and no quality scores, the filtering could not be the same as the filtering used for full-length reads. Sequences were annotated with PyIR, a Python wrapper for IgBLAST v1.9, and V/J genes and CDR3 were assigned using IMGT germline references. Reads were removed for weak V/J assignments (E-value above 1e-6), missing CDR3, stop codons, out-of-frame junctions, or ambiguous translated residues. A V3J clonotype was defined by an identical inferred V gene, J gene, and CDR3 amino acid sequence. Percentage overlap between repertoires was computed as shared unique clonotypes divided by the size of the smaller repertoire. Repertoire richness was assessed with RTK rarefaction, the Chao1 estimator, and Recon v2.1 estimates of unobserved clonotypes. OLGA was used to compute generation probabilities for all TCRbeta clonotypes that the gDNA method yielded from four donors. As stored in TCRdb, this immuneACCESS dataset retains in-frame rearrangements with V and J assigned. A fraction of the clones does not appear; measured against another copy, unresolved V genes explain less than half of the discrepancy, and the remainder lacks a known reason. The V and J calls and clone size are taken from that table; D and trimming were inferred from the DNA. Present in this sample are a few million clones, 93% of which were seen just once. Together, the top ten hold around 1.8% of the sample.

This clonotype was sampled from a man aged 18-30 years in good health. Some clones in this sample may be carry-over from other donors' samples. The rearranged chain carries TRBV29-1 and TRBJ2-1; TRBD2 could be the D gene, as 5 bases match. The sequenced material came from naive CD8+ T cells from PBMCs. The sample's cell subset or site, from its label and the paper: CD45RA+CCR7+. The CDR3 region: CSVVKGLAHNEQFF. DNA sequence: TGCAGCGTTGTAAAGGGCCTAGCTCACAATGAGCAGTTCTTC.